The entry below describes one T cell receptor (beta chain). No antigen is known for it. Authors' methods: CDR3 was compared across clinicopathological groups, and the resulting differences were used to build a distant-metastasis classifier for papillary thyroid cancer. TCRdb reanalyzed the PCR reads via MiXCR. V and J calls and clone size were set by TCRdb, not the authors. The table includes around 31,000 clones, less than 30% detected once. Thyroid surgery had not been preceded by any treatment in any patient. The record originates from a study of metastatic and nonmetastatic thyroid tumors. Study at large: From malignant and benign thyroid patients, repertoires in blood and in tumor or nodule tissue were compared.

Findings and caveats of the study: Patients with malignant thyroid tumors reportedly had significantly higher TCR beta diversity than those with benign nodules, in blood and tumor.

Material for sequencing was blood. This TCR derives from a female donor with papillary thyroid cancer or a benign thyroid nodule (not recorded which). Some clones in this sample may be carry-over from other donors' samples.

For the CDR3, the DNA is TGTGCCAGCAGTGAACAGAGACAATCTAACTATGGCTACACCTTC. Translated, it gives CASSEQRQSNYGYTF. The chain uses TRBV6-1 and TRBJ1-2; D not resolved. CDR1 is MNHNS, CDR2 SASEGT, per germline. The CDR3 is made up of 15 amino acids. V lost 2 bases and J lost 0, with 10 bases in between.